These T cell receptor beta chains were read from a single sample in a study of beta chain features in type 1 diabetes. The method was immunoSEQ multiplex PCR; TCRdb's version includes in-frame clones alone and lacks a portion of them. The sample consists of about 470,000 clones, roughly 30% of them appearing once. The sequencing sample was made of naive CD4+ T cells from blood. These receptors were taken from a man between 18 and 29 years old in good health. Both conserved end residues are part of each CDR3. Each record gives: J gene, CDR3 length, V gene, D gene, clone size, CDR3 protein, CDR3 DNA. The D gene is left open where the match is weak. The size field is filled for only some rows; it gives once, few, many or a size class.

TRBJ2-6 15 TRBV5-4 TRBD1 few CASSGTGNGANVLTF TGTGCCAGCAGCGGGACAGGGAATGGGGCCAACGTCCTGACTTTC
TRBJ1-4 13 TRBV30 - few CAWMHVNNEKLFF TGTGCCTGGATGCACGTCAATAATGAAAAACTGTTTTTT
TRBJ2-1 14 TRBV4-3 - - CASSQTWGYNEQFF TGCGCCAGCAGCCAGACGTGGGGTTACAATGAGCAGTTCTTC
TRBJ2-6 17 TRBV19 TRBD1 few CASTYGQGSSGANVLTF TGTGCCAGTACCTATGGACAGGGATCCTCTGGGGCCAACGTCCTGACTTTC
TRBJ2-1 15 TRBV6-1 TRBD2 - CASRLLAGVGNEQFF TGTGCCAGCAGGTTACTAGCGGGAGTAGGGAATGAGCAGTTCTTC
TRBJ2-5 12 TRBV30 - few CAWTGSQETQYF TGTGCCTGGACGGGCTCCCAAGAGACCCAGTACTTC
TRBJ2-7 17 TRBV7-9 - - CASSSIGWSREGYEQYF TGTGCCAGCAGCTCTATTGGTTGGTCCCGGGAAGGCTACGAGCAGTACTTC
TRBJ2-3 15 TRBV9 - few CASSPRSPGGDTQYF TGTGCCAGCAGCCCCAGGAGCCCAGGTGGCGATACGCAGTATTTT
TRBJ1-4 13 TRBV29-1 - few CSVGLLGGEKLFF TGCAGCGTAGGACTCCTTGGTGGTGAAAAACTGTTTTTT
TRBJ1-2 13 TRBV27 TRBD1 - CASSPTGVPRYTF TGTGCCAGCAGTCCCACAGGGGTCCCCCGCTACACCTTC
TRBJ2-2 16 TRBV27 - - CASTRRVGTNTGELFF TGTGCCAGCACCCGTCGGGTGGGCACGAACACCGGGGAGCTGTTTTTT
TRBJ1-5 12 TRBV28 - - CASSYGNQPQHF TGTGCCAGCAGCTACGGCAATCAGCCCCAGCATTTT
TRBJ2-7 13 TRBV14 - - CASSQGNSYEQYF TGTGCCAGCTCCCAAGGGAACTCCTACGAGCAGTACTTC
TRBJ2-7 14 TRBV7-6 - few CASSLRHGAYEQYF TGTGCCAGCAGCTTACGTCACGGCGCCTACGAGCAGTACTTC
TRBJ2-2 14 TRBV6-5 - - CASSFSRGTGELFF TGTGCCAGCAGTTTCTCGCGGGGCACCGGGGAGCTGTTTTTT
TRBJ1-1 15 TRBV4-1 - few CASSQVTRLNTEAFF TGCGCCAGCAGCCAAGTAACACGGTTGAACACTGAAGCTTTCTTT
TRBJ2-7 15 TRBV25-1 - - CASSENRGGRHEQYF TGTGCCAGCAGTGAAAATAGAGGGGGACGCCACGAGCAGTACTTC
TRBJ2-3 15 TRBV5-1 TRBD2 few CASRKVAGVGDTQYF TGCGCCAGCAGGAAGGTAGCGGGAGTAGGAGATACGCAGTATTTT
TRBJ2-1 15 TRBV30 TRBD1 few CAWGLTGALSNEQFF TGTGCCTGGGGCCTCACAGGGGCCCTTTCCAATGAGCAGTTCTTC
TRBJ2-3 11 TRBV30 - few CAWSFTDTQYF TGTGCCTGGAGTTTTACAGATACGCAGTATTTT
TRBJ1-2 10 TRBV30 - - CASPAVTGLF TGTGCCTCCCCAGCAGTGACAGGCCTCTTC
TRBJ1-1 17 TRBV30 - few CAWSSLSGGFMNTEAFF TGTGCCTGGAGTAGTCTGTCGGGGGGCTTCATGAACACTGAAGCTTTCTTT
TRBJ2-1 14 TRBV28 TRBD1 - CASTIQGAYNEQFF TGTGCCAGCACCATCCAGGGGGCTTACAATGAGCAGTTCTTC
TRBJ2-7 14 TRBV30 TRBD1 - CAWSAWDSGNEQYF TGTGCCTGGAGTGCTTGGGACAGCGGCAACGAGCAGTACTTC
TRBJ2-2 14 TRBV9 - few CASSVDPNTGELFF TGTGCCAGCAGCGTAGACCCGAACACCGGGGAGCTGTTTTTT
TRBJ1-5 8 TRBV20-1 - - CRTGPQHF TGCAGGACGGGGCCCCAGCATTTT
TRBJ2-5 15 TRBV11-3 - - CASSSNGPAGETQYF TGTGCCAGCAGCTCCAACGGGCCAGCAGGCGAGACCCAGTACTTC
TRBJ2-7 13 TRBV5-1 - - CASSLGQVDEQYF TGCGCCAGCAGCTTGGGACAGGTGGACGAGCAGTACTTC
TRBJ2-7 12 TRBV30 TRBD1 few CGVSGGPYEQYF TGTGGAGTGTCAGGGGGACCCTACGAGCAGTACTTC
TRBJ2-7 15 TRBV15 TRBD2 - CATSRDASGTYEQYF TGTGCCACCAGCAGAGATGCTAGCGGGACATACGAGCAGTACTTC
TRBJ2-4 15 TRBV5-4 - - CASSSRDQGGNIQYF TGTGCCAGCAGCTCTCGGGACCAAGGCGGAAACATTCAGTACTTC
TRBJ2-5 12 TRBV30 - few CARGGVGETQYF TGTGCCCGTGGCGGGGTTGGAGAGACCCAGTACTTC
TRBJ2-7 13 TRBV11-1 - - CASSQNYAYEQYF TGTGCCAGCAGCCAAAATTATGCCTACGAGCAGTACTTC
TRBJ2-7 15 TRBV2 TRBD2 - CASSGKAGEPYEQYF TGTGCCAGCAGTGGAAAAGCGGGAGAACCCTACGAGCAGTACTTC
TRBJ2-7 14 TRBV28 - - CASSLVLADYEQYF TGTGCCAGCAGTTTAGTGCTAGCCGACTACGAGCAGTACTTC
TRBJ2-7 12 TRBV18 - - CASSPPGYEQYF TGTGCCAGCTCACCTCCAGGGTACGAGCAGTACTTC
TRBJ1-1 13 TRBV30 - - CACRRGAGTEAFF TGTGCCTGTCGCAGGGGCGCAGGCACTGAAGCTTTCTTT
TRBJ2-3 17 TRBV4-1 - once CASSQDHRRASTDTQYF TGCGCCAGCAGCCAAGATCATCGCAGGGCTAGCACAGATACGCAGTATTTT
TRBJ2-2 13 TRBV2 TRBD2 - CASSVSGSGELFF TGTGCCAGCAGTGTTAGCGGGAGCGGGGAGCTGTTTTTT
TRBJ2-5 14 TRBV5-1 - - CASSFGPNGETQYF TGCGCCAGCAGCTTCGGGCCAAATGGCGAGACCCAGTACTTC
TRBJ2-7 13 TRBV2 - - CASMGRKPYEQYF TGTGCCAGCATGGGCAGGAAACCCTACGAGCAGTACTTC
TRBJ2-1 12 TRBV7-9 - few CASSEARNEQFF TGTGCCAGCAGCGAGGCCCGCAATGAGCAGTTCTTC
TRBJ2-3 16 TRBV7-9 TRBD2 - CAGASGNNPSTDTQYF TGTGCCGGGGCTAGCGGGAACAACCCAAGCACAGATACGCAGTATTTT
TRBJ2-7 16 TRBV25-1 - - CASSEFGGGRSYEQYF TGTGCCAGCAGTGAATTCGGCGGAGGCCGCTCCTACGAGCAGTACTTC
TRBJ2-1 13 TRBV21-1 - few CANYRGHSNEQFF TGTGCCAACTACAGGGGGCATAGCAATGAGCAGTTCTTC